The 2 T cell receptor beta chains reported below all come from one sample, sequenced in a study of molecular identifiers for immune sequencing clone quantification. TCRdb fed the PCR reads into MiXCR, producing one record per CDR3 protein. The profile shows some 680,000 distinct CDR3 sequences, about 25% of them singletons. The sample comprised naive CD8+ T cells from blood, with Jurkat cell RNA spiked in. Subset defined: FACS-sorted CD8+CD4-CCR7+CD45RA+ naive T cells. The source of these receptors is a human donor in good health. Some libraries in this study had Jurkat cell RNA spiked in.

The chain couples TRBV3-1 to TRBJ2-6; D tentatively fits TRBD1 or TRBD2 (5 bases each). Germline CDR1 is LGHDT and CDR2 is YNNKEL (reference sequence). V lost 0 bases to trimming and J lost 4 bases, with 19 bases between them. CDR3 length: 19 amino acids. CDR3 sequence (DNA): TGTGCCAGCAGCCAAGAGCTCGCCTCAGGGACCAAGGGGGCCAACGTCCTGACTTTC. Protein product: CASSQELASGTKGANVLTF.

The genes are TRBV5-1 and TRBJ1-1; 7 bases are a match to TRBD1. J lost 5 bases, V lost 4 bases, and 5 bases had no gene match. The length of the CDR3 is 13 residues. Germline-derived CDR1 and CDR2 are SGHRS and YFSETQ. This CDR3 reads CASSMTGWTEAFF. In DNA form, the CDR3 reads TGCGCCAGCAGCATGACAGGGTGGACTGAAGCTTTCTTT.